The 23 T cell receptor beta chains listed next were all sequenced from one sample in a study of cytomegalovirus exposure and HLA in healthy donors. Primers included in the PCR were 60 Vbeta and 13 Jbeta primers. Profiling relied on immunoSEQ multiplex PCR, and the TCRdb table lists in-frame clones only, not all of them. The sample holds roughly 230,000 clones, about nine tenths seen once. Sequencing input: PBMCs. The source is a girl aged 2-10 years in good health and CMV-seronegative.

The rearrangement links TRBV7-3 to TRBJ1-1; D is perhaps TRBD1 (6 bases). V dropped 5 bases and J dropped 4 bases, with 17 bases sitting between them. The CDR3 loop spans 15 amino acids. Germline loops: CDR1 SGHTA, CDR2 FQGTGA. In DNA, the CDR3 is TGTGCCAGCAGCCGGGGACAAGGAAAAATCACTGAAGCTTTCTTT. As protein: CASSRGQGKITEAFF.

The gene calls are TRBV19 and TRBJ1-5, with D possibly matching TRBD1 (5 bases). This CDR3 contains 17 residues. The germline gives CDR1 LNHDA, CDR2 SQIVND (reference sequence). Trimming shortened V by 5 bases and J by 4 bases, and 21 bases separated the two germline ends. The CDR3 spells CASSLPPGGGLNQPQHF. As DNA, the CDR3 is TGTGCCAGTAGTCTTCCCCCCGGGGGGGGTCTAAATCAGCCCCAGCATTTT.

The CDR3 spells CASSESSTTTFNEQFF. DNA for the CDR3: TGTGCCAGCAGTGAATCTTCGACTACCACCTTCAATGAGCAGTTCTTC. This rearrangement joins TRBV6-1 to TRBJ2-1, with D possibly matching TRBD2 (5 bases). The CDR3 is 16 residues long. CDR1 and CDR2 (germline): MNHNS, SASEGT. Trimming took 2 bases from V and 6 from J, leaving 17 bases between them.

This clone appeared a single time. The J gene is TRBJ2-3, the V gene TRBV11-3, with TRBD1 matching over 10 bases. The V gene end was trimmed by 2 bases and the J gene end by 6 bases; junction bases not matched to a gene: 5. Germline V gene data show CDR1 as SGHNT and CDR2 as YENEEA. The CDR3 has 15 amino acids. The CDR3 loop reads CASSLRQGARDTQYF. CDR3 sequence (DNA): TGTGCCAGCAGCTTAAGACAGGGGGCCAGGGATACGCAGTATTTT.

J is TRBJ2-7 and V is TRBV5-1, with 12 bases identical to TRBD2. There are 14 residues in the CDR3. V shed 4 bases and J 4 bases; nucleotides not matched to a gene: 3. Looked up from germline, CDR1 is SGHRS and CDR2 is YFSETQ. The CDR3: CASSPGTSGYEQYF. In DNA form, the CDR3 reads TGCGCCAGCAGCCCCGGGACTAGCGGGTACGAGCAGTACTTC.

Here the CDR3 reads CASSLWWQNSNQPQHF. For the CDR3, the DNA is TGTGCCAGCAGCTTGTGGTGGCAAAATAGCAATCAGCCCCAGCATTTT. The V gene is TRBV5-4, the J gene TRBJ1-5; no clear D. Trimming removed 1 base at V and 0 bases at J, with 11 bases between. CDR3 length: 16 residues. Germline values: CDR1 SGHNT, CDR2 YYREEE (reference sequence). Complete variable domain (other parts from reference TRBV5-4 and TRBJ1-5): ETGVTQSPTHLIKTRGQQVTLRCSSQSGHNTVSWYQQALGQGPQFIFQYYREEENGRGNFPPRFSGLQFPNYSSELNVNALELDDSALYLCASSLWWQNSNQPQHFGDGTRLSIL.

The chain joins TRBV9 to TRBJ2-7; 9 bases map to TRBD1. V was pared by 4 bases and J by 3 bases, with 8 bases of the junction left unmatched. Germline assignment: CDR1 SGDLS and CDR2 YYNGEE. This CDR3 is built from 15 residues. The CDR3 DNA is TGTGCCAGCAGCCCGTATGGGACAGGGAGCTACGAGCAGTACTTC. Encoded protein: CASSPYGTGSYEQYF.

The rearrangement uses TRBV19 and TRBJ2-1, with a possible D match to TRBD2 (6 bases). Trimming removed 3 bases from V and 3 bases from J, with 9 bases in between. CDR1 and CDR2 from the germline V gene are LNHDA and SQIVND (reference sequence). The CDR3 loop spans 14 amino acids. The CDR3 region is CASSIWTNYNEQFF. The CDR3 DNA follows: TGTGCCAGTAGTATTTGGACTAACTACAATGAGCAGTTCTTC.

The chain employs TRBV19 and TRBJ1-3; D is possibly TRBD1 (5 bases). CDR1 and CDR2 from the germline V gene are LNHDA and SQIVND (reference sequence). V was clipped by 5 bases and J by 0 bases, with 11 bases between them. The CDR3 is 15 residues long. The CDR3 region has the DNA TGTGCCAGTAGTGCCGAGGGACTCTCTGGAAACACCATATATTTT. Amino acid sequence: CASSAEGLSGNTIYF.

The chain recombines TRBV10-2 with TRBJ2-1, with TRBD2 matching 7 bases. Per germline, CDR1 WSHSY and CDR2 SAAADI. The CDR3 extends over 13 amino acids. Trimming at V came to 6 bases and at J to 8 bases, leaving 7 bases not matched to a gene. CDR3 loop: CASRGGSNDEQFF. The CDR3 DNA reads as TGCGCCAGCAGGGGCGGGAGTAACGATGAGCAGTTCTTC.

The chain's CDR3 is CSVNMVSGTGRGEQYF. Here the CDR3 DNA reads TGCAGCGTTAATATGGTTTCCGGGACAGGGAGGGGCGAGCAGTACTTC. V and J are TRBV29-1 and TRBJ2-7; TRBD1 agrees at 9 bases. With V trimmed by 5 bases and J by 6 bases, 17 bases remained unmatched. The germline V gene has CDR1 SQVTM and CDR2 ANQGSEA. The CDR3 is 16 amino acids.

On this clone: Other DNA sequences in this sample translate to the same CDR3. The chain recombines TRBV30 with TRBJ1-4; D is undetermined. From germline, CDR1 is GTSNPN and CDR2 SVGIG (reference sequence). This CDR3 spans 12 amino acids. The germline V and J ends were trimmed by 3 bases and 5 bases, with 7 bases remaining between them. Here the CDR3 DNA reads TGTGCCTGGAGCGGAGGGAATGAAAAACTGTTTTTT. Translated: CAWSGGNEKLFF.

The chain joins TRBV6-1 to TRBJ2-2; perhaps TRBD1 as D (6 bases). The CDR3 is 14 residues long. Looked up from germline, CDR1 is MNHNS and CDR2 is SASEGT. Trimming took 6 bases from V and 4 from J, leaving 12 bases between them. The CDR3 reads CASSPLQGTGELFF. The CDR3 nucleotides read TGTGCCAGCAGCCCATTACAGGGCACCGGGGAGCTGTTTTTT.

Comments on this clone: This sample includes further DNA sequences coding for the same CDR3. The chain is built from TRBV25-1 and TRBJ2-2, with 12 bases fitting TRBD1. The CDR3 totals 18 residues. The germline V gene has CDR1 MGHDK and CDR2 SYGVNS. Trimming took 1 base from V and 5 from J; bases not matched to a gene: 8. The CDR3 region is CASSEWGTGGEKTGELFF. Here the CDR3 DNA reads TGTGCCAGCAGTGAATGGGGGACAGGGGGCGAGAAAACCGGGGAGCTGTTTTTT.

The rearrangement joins TRBV18 to TRBJ1-2; D may be TRBD1 (6 bases). V was shortened by 2 bases and J by 4 bases, with 8 bases between the two germline ends. The CDR3 sequence is 13 residues long. CDR1 is KGHSH and CDR2 is LQKENI in the germline V gene. This CDR3 is CASSPGDTYGYTF. CDR3 DNA: TGTGCCAGCTCACCAGGGGACACCTATGGCTACACCTTC.

The rearrangement links TRBV5-1 to TRBJ2-7; 13 bases match TRBD2. V trimming: 4 bases; J trimming: 4 bases; junction bases outside the gene matches: 5. The CDR3 runs 15 residues. Looked up from germline, CDR1 is SGHRS and CDR2 is YFSETQ. CDR3 in amino acids: CASSGGTSGVYEQYF. The CDR3 nucleotides read TGCGCCAGCAGCGGCGGGACTAGCGGGGTGTACGAGCAGTACTTC.

Note on this clone: The conserved phenylalanine or tryptophan normally closing the CDR3 is absent here, so this likely arose from a read error. The DNA is left out, because the CDR3 cannot be placed on it with certainty; the CDR3 is given as TCRdb lists it. V is TRBV7-9 and J is TRBJ2-7; the table's TRBD1 call for D was not verified on the DNA. Inclusive of both ends, the CDR3 amounts to 11 amino acids. Germline V CDR1 and CDR2: SEHNR, FQNEAQ (reference sequence). CDR3 region: CSSSYPQGILH.

The chain joins TRBV5-1 to TRBJ2-2; 7 bases match TRBD1. The CDR3 is 13 amino acids. Losses at the gene ends were 7 bases for V and 3 bases for J; bases not matched to a gene: 3. Germline values: CDR1 SGHRS, CDR2 YFSETQ. The CDR3: CASRDSYTGELFF. Here the CDR3 DNA reads TGCGCCAGCCGGGACAGCTACACCGGGGAGCTGTTTTTT. Full variable domain (missing parts from reference TRBV5-1 and TRBJ2-2): KAGVTQTPRYLIKTRGQQVTLSCSPISGHRSVSWYQQTPGQGLQFLFEYFSETQRNKGNFPGRFSGRQFSNSRSEMNVSTLELGDSALYLCASRDSYTGELFFGEGSRLTVL.

The chain carries TRBV6-5 and TRBJ1-1; D gene uncertain. V lost 0 bases, J lost 1 base, and 12 bases lay in between. CDR1 and CDR2 (germline): MNHEY, SVGAGI. The CDR3 totals 16 residues. The CDR3 spells CASSYSIMSKNTEAFF. CDR3 DNA: TGTGCCAGCAGTTACTCGATAATGAGCAAGAACACTGAAGCTTTCTTT.

The chain joins TRBV5-4 to TRBJ2-1; D perhaps matches TRBD2 (6 bases). The V gene's germline CDR1 is SGHNT and CDR2 YYREEE (reference sequence). The CDR3 sequence is 15 residues long. Trimming removed 2 bases at V and 4 bases at J, with 13 bases between. CDR3 amino acids: CASSFRRETYNEQFF. CDR3 sequence (DNA): TGTGCCAGCAGCTTTCGGCGGGAAACTTACAATGAGCAGTTCTTC.

CDR3 DNA: TGTGCCAGCAGCTTAGGGTACGCGTCGGGGTGGGCATATGAGCAGTTCTTC. Translating it yields CASSLGYASGWAYEQFF. The J gene is TRBJ2-1, the V gene TRBV7-8, with D possibly TRBD2 on 5 matching bases. This CDR3 has 17 residues. The germline V gene has CDR1 SGHVS and CDR2 FQNEAQ. Trimming shortened V by 1 base and J by 8 bases, and 21 bases separated the two germline ends.

This chain connects TRBV6-5 to TRBJ2-5; D possibly corresponds to TRBD2 (5 bases). This CDR3 is 13 amino acids long. CDR1 is MNHEY and CDR2 is SVGAGI in the germline V gene. The V end lost 6 bases, the J end lost 5 bases, and 13 bases lay between the germline ends. The CDR3 sequence: CASRKPPGETQYF. In DNA, the CDR3 is TGTGCCAGCAGAAAGCCTCCGGGGGAGACCCAGTACTTC.

CDR3 protein: CASSSGSGRASYEQYF. The CDR3 bases are TGTGCCAGCAGTTCTGGAAGCGGGAGGGCCTCCTACGAGCAGTACTTC. The V gene is TRBV27, the J gene TRBJ2-7; 10 bases fit TRBD2. Germline values: CDR1 MNHEY, CDR2 SMNVEV (reference sequence). The ends lost 4 bases at V and 0 bases at J; junction bases unmatched: 6. CDR3 length: 16 residues.